The source of this T cell receptor beta chain is a study of CD8+CD57+ T cells in acquired aplastic anemia. At the level of the study: Sorted CD4+ and CD8+ cells gave an average of 3.2 ug of DNA.

Sequencing involved patients with CD8+CD57+ cell expansion previously shown by flow cytometry. Receipt of therapy had not occurred in any patient by the time of blood sampling. TCR beta VDJ and CDR3 were profiled, and genomic DNA was the template. TCRdb fed the reads into MiXCR, producing one record per CDR3 protein. The sample yields roughly 200,000 distinct CDR3 sequences, 65% seen once. The CDR3 is 15 residues long. Germline V gives CDR1 SNHLY, CDR2 FYNNEI. V shed 5 bases, J shed 2 bases, and the junction held 7 bases outside the gene matches. Sequenced: sorted CD4+, CD8+, or CD8+CD57+ T cells (not recorded which) from PBMCs. This chain links TRBV2 with TRBJ2-7; TRBD1 matches 9 bases. The origin of this receptor is a human donor with aplastic anemia. The CDR3 reads CASSIRQGVPYEQYF. CDR3 coding DNA: TGTGCCAGCAGTATCCGACAGGGGGTTCCCTACGAGCAGTACTTC.